Below, 21 T cell receptor beta chains from the same sample are listed, as sequenced in a study of identical twins. TCRdb used MiXCR to reprocess the 5' RACE reads, holding one entry per CDR3 protein. This sample has about 240,000 distinct CDR3 sequences; roughly 13% occur once, and the top ten carry about 4%. The sample also formed part of further work on yellow fever vaccine responses in identical twins.

Sequenced input: memory (CD45RO+) T cells sorted from blood. The receptor set was obtained from a young woman in good health.

The chain joins TRBV20-1 to TRBJ2-5; 9 positions agree with TRBD2. CDR3 length equals 15 residues. CDR1 is DFQATT, CDR2 SNEGSKA, per germline (reference sequence). V was clipped by 6 bases and J by 2 bases; unmatched bases: 10. In nucleotides, the CDR3 is TGCAGTGCCCCGAAGCCCAGCGGGGGGCAAGAGACCCAGTACTTC. This codes for CSAPKPSGGQETQYF.

This clonotype was observed a few times. This chain links TRBV5-1 with TRBJ2-2; no clear D. This CDR3 is built from 13 residues. The germline gives CDR1 SGHRS, CDR2 YFSETQ. Trimming cost V 3 bases and J 7 bases, with 10 bases left between them. Here the CDR3 reads CASSSRTDGELFF. The CDR3 nucleotides read TGCGCCAGCAGCTCAAGGACCGACGGGGAGCTGTTTTTT.

Many counts were recorded for this clonotype. V and J are TRBV5-6 and TRBJ2-3; 7 bases match TRBD1. CDR1 and CDR2 (germline): SGHDT, YYEEEE. The CDR3 totals 18 residues. The V segment lost 4 bases and the J segment 1 base; nucleotides outside the gene matches: 15. CDR3 residues: CASSETGTAILGTDTQYF. In nucleotides, the CDR3 is TGTGCCAGCAGCGAAACCGGGACAGCGATATTAGGCACAGATACGCAGTATTTT.

This clonotype turned up a few times. V is TRBV7-2 and J is TRBJ2-1, with D perhaps TRBD2 (7 bases). Germline V lookup: CDR1 SGHTA, CDR2 FQGNSA. This CDR3 is built from 14 residues. V lost 4 bases and J 2 bases, leaving 9 bases between the germline ends. In nucleotides, the CDR3 is TGTGCCAGCAGCTACGGGGGGCCCTACAATGAGCAGTTCTTC. Translation gives CASSYGGPYNEQFF.

In its sample, this clonotype was seen a few times. The chain has TRBV7-2 and TRBJ2-1, with TRBD2 identical over 11 bases. Unmatched junction bases numbered 19, after V lost 6 bases and J lost 9 bases. The V gene's germline CDR1 is SGHTA and CDR2 FQGNSA. The CDR3 loop spans 18 amino acids. CDR3 loop: CASRLGALGVAGGAEQFF. The DNA for the CDR3 is TGTGCCAGCAGGTTGGGCGCTTTGGGTGTAGCGGGAGGGGCTGAGCAGTTCTTC. Complete variable domain (other parts from reference TRBV7-2 and TRBJ2-1): GAGVSQSPSNKVTEKGKDVELRCDPISGHTALYWYRQSLGQGLEFLIYFQGNSAPDKSGLPSDRFSAERTGGSVSTLTIQRTQQEDSAVYLCASRLGALGVAGGAEQFFGPGTRLTVL.

Worth noting for this clonotype: A much bigger clone sits one base away, suggesting this may be a read error. The genes are TRBV4-1 and TRBJ2-1; TRBD2 agrees at 9 bases. Germline trimming cut 1 base from V and 7 bases from J; bases unmatched to any gene: 8. This CDR3 has 16 residues. The germline CDR1 and CDR2 sequences are MGHRA and YSYEKL. The CDR3 DNA is TGCGCCAGCAGCCAAGCTCGTAGCGGGAGTCGAAATGAGCAGTTCTTC. It yields the protein CASSQARSGSRNEQFF.

The V and J genes are TRBV5-1 and TRBJ1-3; no definite D call. Germline lookup yields CDR1 SGHRS and CDR2 YFSETQ. Trimming stripped 1 base from V and 1 base from J, with 6 bases between. CDR3 length: 14 residues. CDR3 sequence reads: CASSLRESGNTIYF. The DNA of the CDR3 is TGCGCCAGCAGCTTGCGGGAATCTGGAAACACCATATATTTT.

This clonotype has ten or more counts. The V call is TRBV28, the J call TRBJ1-1; D perhaps matches TRBD1 (5 bases). Germline values: CDR1 MDHEN, CDR2 SYDVKM. V was shortened by 5 bases and J by 1 base, with 11 bases between the two germline ends. CDR3 length equals 14 residues. The CDR3 DNA is TGTGCCAGCAGTGGCGGGAGGGGGAACACTGAAGCTTTCTTT. It specifies CASSGGRGNTEAFF.

This clonotype has only a few counts. V and J are TRBV11-2 and TRBJ2-1; the match to TRBD2 covers 13 bases. With 4 bases clipped from V and 7 bases from J, the junction kept 16 bases outside the gene matches. The germline gives CDR1 SGHAT, CDR2 FQNNGV. CDR3 length: 19 amino acids. The CDR3 protein is CASSSGGTSGRGVRNEQFF. The CDR3 DNA sequence: TGTGCCAGCAGCTCCGGGGGAACTAGCGGGAGGGGGGTTAGGAATGAGCAGTTCTTC.

The gene calls are TRBV6-1 and TRBJ2-3; perhaps TRBD2 as D (6 bases). The CDR3 covers 15 residues. V was cut by 6 bases and J by 4 bases, with 17 bases left in between. The germline V gene has CDR1 MNHNS and CDR2 SASEGT. The CDR3: CASRPRFWGADTQYF. The CDR3, as DNA: TGTGCCAGCAGACCCCGGTTCTGGGGGGCAGATACGCAGTATTTT.

This clonotype was seen only a few times. The chain joins TRBV19 to TRBJ2-1, with TRBD2 identical over 8 bases. CDR1 and CDR2 (germline): LNHDA, SQIVND (reference sequence). CDR3 length equals 16 residues. The trim removed 4 bases at V and 7 bases at J, leaving 12 bases unmatched. The CDR3 nucleotides are TGTGCCAGTAGTACCCCCGTGGGCGGGAGGCCGAATGAGCAGTTCTTC. As protein: CASSTPVGGRPNEQFF.

This clonotype was detected many times. The rearrangement uses TRBV7-9 and TRBJ2-3, with a possible D match to TRBD2 (6 bases). Trimming took 1 base from V and 4 from J, leaving 12 bases between them. Per germline, CDR1 SEHNR and CDR2 FQNEAQ (reference sequence). The length of the CDR3 is 15 residues. The CDR3 DNA follows: TGTGCCAGCAGCTTAGAAGGAGCGGGTGCAGATACGCAGTATTTT. Translation: CASSLEGAGADTQYF.

Many counts were recorded for this clonotype. CDR3 DNA: TGTGCCAGCATCGGACGGGGCAGGAGAATATACGAGCAGTACTTC. This codes for CASIGRGRRIYEQYF. V is TRBV6-2 or TRBV6-3 and J is TRBJ2-7; the D gene could be TRBD1 or TRBD2 (5 bases each). The CDR3 runs to 15 residues. Germline V CDR1 and CDR2: MNHEY, SVGEGT. V shed 7 bases and J shed 4 bases, with 20 bases lying between them.

This chain links TRBV5-1 with TRBJ1-1, with TRBD1 matching 7 bases. The CDR3 loop spans 14 amino acids. Germline lookup yields CDR1 SGHRS and CDR2 YFSETQ. Trimming cost V 0 bases and J 4 bases; bases outside gene matches: 3. The CDR3 DNA sequence: TGCGCCAGCAGCTTGGAGGGGGCAGGCACTGAAGCTTTCTTT. Translating it yields CASSLEGAGTEAFF.

This clonotype was counted ten times or more. The chain links TRBV3-1 to TRBJ1-5; TRBD1 might be the D (6 bases). From germline, CDR1 is LGHDT and CDR2 YNNKEL (reference sequence). The CDR3 contains 16 residues. Trimming removed 1 base from V and 0 bases from J, with 10 bases in between. Here the CDR3 DNA reads TGTGCCAGCAGCCAAGGGACAGCTAATAGCAATCAGCCCCAGCATTTT. Its protein is CASSQGTANSNQPQHF.

The J gene is TRBJ2-5, the V gene TRBV7-2; TRBD1 or TRBD2 may be the D gene (6 bases each). Trimming pared 5 bases from V and 5 bases from J, leaving 18 bases between. Germline CDR1 is SGHTA and CDR2 is FQGNSA. The CDR3 sequence is 15 residues long. CDR3 sequence reads: CASSPKGGRRETQYF. The CDR3 bases are TGTGCCAGCAGCCCCAAGGGGGGCCGGCGCGAGACCCAGTACTTC.

This clonotype was observed a handful of times. V and J are TRBV7-9 and TRBJ2-5; D perhaps matches TRBD1 (5 bases). The CDR3 is 13 amino acids. Germline CDR1 and CDR2: SEHNR and FQNEAQ (reference sequence). Deletions cut 1 base from V and 5 bases from J, with 8 bases between. As DNA, the CDR3 is TGTGCCAGCAGCTTAGAGGGGTCCGAGACCCAGTACTTC. Translated: CASSLEGSETQYF. Variable domain in full (rest from reference TRBV7-9 and TRBJ2-5): DTGVSQNPRHKITKRGQNVTFRCDPISEHNRLYWYRQTLGQGPEFLTYFQNEAQLEKSRLLSDRFSAERPKGSFSTLEIQRTEQGDSAMYLCASSLEGSETQYFGPGTRLLVL.

On this clonotype: Sequence at one end of the junction differs from germline and may be a read error. The chain is built from TRBV24-1 and TRBJ2-2; 13 nucleotides match TRBD2. The CDR3 length is 21 residues. In germline, CDR1 is KGHDR, CDR2 SFDVKD. In DNA form, the CDR3 reads TGTGGCACCTTTGATTTGATGTCAGATCTAACGGGACTAGCGGGGACCGGGGAGCTGTTTTTT. Its translation: CGTFDLMSDLTGLAGTGELFF.

In its sample, this clonotype was seen a few times. This chain uses TRBV27 with TRBJ1-2, with TRBD1 as a possible D gene (6 bases). Germline lookup yields CDR1 MNHEY and CDR2 SMNVEV (reference sequence). The CDR3 is made up of 14 amino acids. V lost 7 bases and J 6 bases, leaving 18 bases between the germline ends. The CDR3 nucleotides read TGTGCCAGCAAACTCCCGGGGGCACCTAATGGCTACACCTTC. It specifies CASKLPGAPNGYTF.

This clonotype was seen ten or more times. The gene calls are TRBV20-1 and TRBJ1-4; no firm D call. The CDR3 covers 14 residues. V lost 4 bases and J 6 bases, leaving 15 bases between the germline ends. Germline CDR1 DFQATT, CDR2 SNEGSKA (reference sequence). The DNA for the CDR3 is TGCAGTGCTATCCGGAGCGATAAGGATGAAAAACTGTTTTTT. Its protein product is CSAIRSDKDEKLFF.

The chain uses TRBV7-9 and TRBJ1-3; TRBD1 is a possible D gene (5 bases). The CDR3 runs 16 residues. Germline CDR1 reads SEHNR; CDR2 reads FQNEAQ (reference sequence). V gave up 1 base and J gave up 0 bases, with 10 bases separating them. The CDR3 coding sequence is TGTGCCAGCAGCTTAGATGGACACATCTCTGGAAACACCATATATTTT. Its translation is CASSLDGHISGNTIYF.